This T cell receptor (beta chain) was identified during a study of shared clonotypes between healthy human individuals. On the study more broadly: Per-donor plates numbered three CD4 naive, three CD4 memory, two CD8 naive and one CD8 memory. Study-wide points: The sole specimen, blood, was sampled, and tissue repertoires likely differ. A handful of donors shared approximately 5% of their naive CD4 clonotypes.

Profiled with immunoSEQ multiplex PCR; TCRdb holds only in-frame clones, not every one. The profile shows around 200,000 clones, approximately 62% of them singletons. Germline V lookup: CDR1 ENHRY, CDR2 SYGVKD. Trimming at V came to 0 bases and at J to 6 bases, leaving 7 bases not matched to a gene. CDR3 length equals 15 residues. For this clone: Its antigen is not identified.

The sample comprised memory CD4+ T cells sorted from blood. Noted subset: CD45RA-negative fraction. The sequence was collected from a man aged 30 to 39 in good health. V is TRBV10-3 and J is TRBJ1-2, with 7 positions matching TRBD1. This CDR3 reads CAISESRGTGDGYTF. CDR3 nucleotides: TGTGCCATCAGTGAGTCTCGGGGAACAGGGGATGGCTACACCTTC.